This T cell receptor beta chain is from a study of spatial heterogeneity in lung cancer. The CDR3 covers 12 residues. Trimming took 5 bases from V and 10 from J, leaving 11 bases between them. Germline V gene data show CDR1 as SGHTA and CDR2 as FQGNSA. TCRdb re-called the 5' RACE reads with MiXCR, one entry per CDR3 protein. The table shows about 7,900 distinct CDR3 sequences, with 4% to 5% occurring only once. This clonotype was seen many times. This beta chain is off target for a library built for alpha chains, so its abundance means little. Stated time point: sample taken at primary tumor resection. Whole RNA from tumor, nontumor lung or frozen PBMC was sequenced unsorted.

The TCR comes from a male donor with early-stage non-small cell lung cancer. The chain combines TRBV7-2 with TRBJ1-4, with a possible D match to TRBD1 (5 bases). The source was PBMCs, collected at surgery. This chain's CDR3 is CASSRDSLKLFF. CDR3 DNA sequence: TGTGCCAGCAGCCGCGACAGTTTAAAACTGTTTTTT.